Presented here are 30 T cell receptor beta chains from one specimen sequenced in a study of cytomegalovirus exposure and HLA in healthy donors. A multiplex PCR was run with 60 Vbeta primers and 13 Jbeta primers. Produced via immunoSEQ multiplex PCR; TCRdb's table is partial and in-frame only. The sample includes some 150,000 clones, over 75% seen only once; the top ten take 0.5% to 0.85%. Input material: PBMCs. The origin of the receptors is a male donor in good health and CMV-seronegative.

The chain employs TRBV6-5 and TRBJ2-1; 10 bases map to TRBD1. CDR3 length: 15 amino acids. Germline CDR1 MNHEY, CDR2 SVGAGI. V trimming: 6 bases; J trimming: 9 bases; junction bases outside the gene matches: 11. CDR3: CASSRTGTGDIEQFF. DNA of the CDR3: TGTGCCAGCAGCAGAACCGGGACAGGGGATATTGAGCAGTTCTTC.

The V and J genes are TRBV7-2 and TRBJ2-7; 7 bases are shared with TRBD2. Germline CDR1 is SGHTA and CDR2 is FQGNSA. Unmatched junction bases numbered 10, after V lost 8 bases and J lost 0 bases. The CDR3 is 15 amino acids. CDR3 in DNA: TGTGCCAGCGCAATCGGCGGGAGTTACTCCTACGAGCAGTACTTC. This sequence encodes CASAIGGSYSYEQYF.

This sequence joins TRBV19 and TRBJ2-1, with D tentatively TRBD2 (6 bases). V lost 6 bases and J lost 4, with 13 bases in between. The CDR3 consists of 14 residues. Germline CDR1 reads LNHDA; CDR2 reads SQIVND (reference sequence). The CDR3 DNA reads TGTGCCAGTAGAGTGGCGGGACCTTACAATGAGCAGTTCTTC. Residues: CASRVAGPYNEQFF.

V usage is TRBV2 and J usage is TRBJ2-7; TRBD2 aligns across 9 bases. V was clipped by 7 bases and J by 9 bases; unmatched bases: 7. Looked up from germline, CDR1 is SNHLY and CDR2 is FYNNEI. CDR3 length: 12 amino acids. The CDR3, as DNA: TGTGCCAGCACCCTAGCGGGATTAGCGCAGTACTTC. The encoded protein is CASTLAGLAQYF.

This clone was detected only once. This sequence joins TRBV19 and TRBJ2-7; 14 bases match TRBD2. The CDR3 is 16 residues long. V shed 3 bases, J shed 5 bases, and the junction held 6 bases outside the gene matches. Germline values: CDR1 LNHDA, CDR2 SQIVND (reference sequence). CDR3 in DNA: TGTGCCAGTAGTATCGGGACTAGCGGGAGTGTACACGAGCAGTACTTC. Translating it yields CASSIGTSGSVHEQYF.

This rearrangement joins TRBV27 to TRBJ1-1, with unresolved D. Trimming stripped 6 bases from V and 11 bases from J, with 22 bases between. This CDR3 contains 14 residues. Germline loops: CDR1 MNHEY, CDR2 SMNVEV (reference sequence). CDR3 DNA: TGTGCCAGCAGGGGCATCACCTCTAGCTTGGCGGCTTTCTTT. Its protein product is CASRGITSSLAAFF.

The chain links TRBV11-3 to TRBJ2-1; D is ambiguous. The CDR3 runs to 12 residues. Trimming removed 2 bases from V and 8 bases from J, with 7 bases in between. In germline, CDR1 is SGHNT, CDR2 YENEEA. The CDR3 reads CASSLYGDEQFF. In DNA, the CDR3 is TGTGCCAGCAGCTTATATGGAGATGAGCAGTTCTTC. The full variable domain, in which reference TRBV11-3 and TRBJ2-1 provide the parts outside the CDR3, is EAGVVQSPRYKIIEKKQPVAFWCNPISGHNTLYWYLQNLGQGPELLIRYENEEAVDDSQLPKDRFSAERLKGVDSTLKIQPAELGDSAVYLCASSLYGDEQFFGPGTRLTVL.

V gene TRBV30 combines with J gene TRBJ2-4; D is undetermined. CDR3 length: 11 amino acids. The germline V gene has CDR1 GTSNPN and CDR2 SVGIG (reference sequence). CDR3 coding DNA: TGTAAGCCGATCGCCAAAAACATTCAGTACTTC. It yields the protein CKPIAKNIQYF.

The gene calls are TRBV7-9 and TRBJ2-5; 11 bases agree with TRBD2. The J call is uncertain, as TRBJ2-7 better fits the DNA end. CDR1 is SEHNR and CDR2 is FQNEAQ in the germline V gene (reference sequence). This CDR3 has 15 residues. Here the CDR3 reads CASSSGTSGPYEQYF. The CDR3 nucleotides read TGTGCCAGCAGCTCCGGGACTAGCGGACCCTACGAGCAGTACTTC.

This clone was observed once. V gene TRBV19 combines with J gene TRBJ1-1; D is uncertain. CDR3 size: 12 residues. Trimming removed 5 bases at V and 1 base at J, with 5 bases between. CDR1 LNHDA and CDR2 SQIVND come from the germline V gene (reference sequence). CDR3 protein: CASSPGNTEAFF. CDR3 nucleotides: TGTGCCAGTAGTCCGGGGAACACTGAAGCTTTCTTT.

The gene calls are TRBV18 and TRBJ2-3, with 10 positions matching TRBD1. The CDR3 has 15 residues. The germline V gene has CDR1 KGHSH and CDR2 LQKENI. V lost 5 bases, J lost 5 bases, and 7 bases stayed unmatched. In nucleotides, the CDR3 is TGTGCCAGCTCAATCTCGACAGGGGGCAGAGATACGCAGTATTTT. Its translation: CASSISTGGRDTQYF.

This chain connects TRBV5-4 to TRBJ2-3, with D possibly TRBD2 on 5 matching bases. Germline lookup yields CDR1 SGHNT and CDR2 YYREEE (reference sequence). V lost 2 bases, J lost 2 bases, and 12 bases lay in between. The CDR3 has 15 amino acids. The CDR3 nucleotides read TGTGCCAGCAGCTTCGGGGAAAGGGCCACAGATACGCAGTATTTT. The encoded protein is CASSFGERATDTQYF.

This clone was seen a few times. The chain joins TRBV7-2 to TRBJ2-7; D is uncertain. There are 11 residues in the CDR3. V was pared by 4 bases and J by 3 bases, with 4 bases between. Looked up from germline, CDR1 is SGHTA and CDR2 is FQGNSA. The CDR3 loop is CASSSIYEQYF. The CDR3 bases are TGTGCCAGCAGCTCCATCTACGAGCAGTACTTC.

The genes are TRBV5-8 and TRBJ2-1; tentative D call: TRBD1 (6 bases). Germline V gives CDR1 SGHTS, CDR2 YDEGEE. V lost 2 bases to trimming and J lost 6 bases, with 12 bases between them. CDR3 length: 14 amino acids. The DNA of the CDR3 is TGTGCCAGCAGCTTAAGGCAGGGGCGCAATGAGCAGTTCTTC. Translating it yields CASSLRQGRNEQFF.

The V call is TRBV9, the J call TRBJ2-3; perhaps TRBD2 as D (5 bases). V lost 5 bases to trimming and J lost 7 bases, with 23 bases between them. The germline gives CDR1 SGDLS, CDR2 YYNGEE. CDR3 length: 16 residues. CDR3 sequence: CASSEAAAPRVYTQYF. In nucleotides, the CDR3 is TGTGCCAGCAGTGAAGCGGCGGCCCCTCGGGTGTATACGCAGTATTTT.

V gene TRBV5-8 combines with J gene TRBJ1-5; TRBD1 matches 7 bases. The CDR3 sequence is 15 residues long. Germline V gene data show CDR1 as SGHTS and CDR2 as YDEGEE. V lost 4 bases to trimming and J lost 3 bases; unmatched junction nucleotides: 7. The CDR3 sequence is CASSPPTGPNQPQHF. The CDR3 DNA follows: TGTGCCAGCAGCCCCCCGACAGGGCCCAATCAGCCCCAGCATTTT.

V is TRBV14 and J is TRBJ1-6, with 8 positions matching TRBD1. This CDR3 contains 14 residues. The V gene's germline CDR1 is SGHDN and CDR2 FVKESK. V was pared by 4 bases and J by 10 bases, with 6 bases of the junction left unmatched. The CDR3 DNA reads as TGTGCCAGCAGCCTAGGGACAGGACTATCACCCCTCCACTTT. Translating gives CASSLGTGLSPLHF.

The CDR3 sequence is CASSAQGQRNSPLHF. CDR3 nucleotide sequence: TGTGCCAGCAGCGCCCAGGGACAGCGAAATTCACCCCTCCACTTT. The V call is TRBV5-4, the J call TRBJ1-6; 7 bases agree with TRBD1. The V segment lost 4 bases and the J segment 7 bases; nucleotides outside the gene matches: 8. This CDR3 is 15 amino acids long. The germline V gene encodes CDR1 SGHNT and CDR2 YYREEE (reference sequence).

The V and J genes are TRBV4-3 and TRBJ2-2; 8 bases fit TRBD2. Germline CDR1 is LGHNA and CDR2 is YSLEER. The junction had 4 bases not matched to a gene; V was cut back by 0 bases and J by 4 bases. This CDR3 is 16 amino acids long. The CDR3 loop reads CASSQDASGRTGELFF. The CDR3 bases are TGCGCCAGCAGCCAAGATGCTAGCGGGCGCACCGGGGAGCTGTTTTTT.

This clone was detected once. This chain connects TRBV30 to TRBJ1-1; a weak D match, TRBD1 (6 bases). This CDR3 region has 15 residues. Germline V gives CDR1 GTSNPN, CDR2 SVGIG (reference sequence). Deletions cut 4 bases from V and 0 bases from J, with 15 bases between. The CDR3 here is CAWKMRGTVNTEAFF. In nucleotides, the CDR3 is TGTGCCTGGAAGATGAGGGGGACGGTGAACACTGAAGCTTTCTTT. The full variable domain, rest sourced from reference TRBV30 and TRBJ1-1, is SQTIHQWPATLVQPVGSPLSLECTVEGTSNPNLYWYRQAAGRGLQLLFYSVGIGQISSEVPQNLSASRPQDRQFILSSKKLLLSDSGFYLCAWKMRGTVNTEAFFGQGTRLTVV.

A note on this clone: The junction departs from germline at one end; a sequencing error may be responsible. The chain couples TRBV7-6 to TRBJ2-1; a weak D match, TRBD1 (8 bases). CDR1 SGHVS and CDR2 FNYEAQ come from the germline V gene. This CDR3 is 15 amino acids long. CDR3 in DNA: TGTGCCAGCATCTTAGAACAGGGGGGGTACAATGAGCAGTTCTTC. The encoded protein is CASILEQGGYNEQFF.

This chain links TRBV7-6 with TRBJ1-3; maybe TRBD2 (6 bases). The DNA end favors TRBJ2-2, so the J call may be wrong. The CDR3 is 15 amino acids. In germline, CDR1 is SGHVS, CDR2 FNYEAQ. Here the CDR3 DNA reads TGTGCCAGCAGCGCGGGACGCAGAAACACCGGGGAGCTGTTTTTT. Encoded protein: CASSAGRRNTGELFF.

This rearrangement joins TRBV30 to TRBJ1-2; 7 bases line up with TRBD1. The CDR3 covers 13 residues. J was trimmed by 5 bases and V by 3 bases; bases with no gene match: 6. From germline, CDR1 is GTSNPN and CDR2 SVGIG (reference sequence). CDR3 nucleotides: TGTGCCTGGAGGGGGACAGTTCCTTATGGCTACACCTTC. This translates into CAWRGTVPYGYTF.

The chain employs TRBV7-2 and TRBJ2-1, with 7 bases fitting TRBD2. Germline V gives CDR1 SGHTA, CDR2 FQGNSA. The CDR3 loop spans 14 amino acids. V shed 2 bases and J 8 bases; nucleotides not matched to a gene: 6. The CDR3 is CASSLTLAPYEQFF. The CDR3 DNA is TGTGCCAGCAGCTTAACACTAGCGCCTTATGAGCAGTTCTTC.

This clone appeared a few times. This chain joins TRBV30 and TRBJ2-1; TRBD2 matches 11 bases. Germline loops: CDR1 GTSNPN, CDR2 SVGIG (reference sequence). Germline trimming cut 1 base from V and 10 bases from J; bases unmatched to any gene: 9. This CDR3 has 15 amino acids. As DNA, the CDR3 is TGTGCCTGGAGTGGGGGGCTAGCGGGGGGTCTGGAGCAGTTCTTC. Its translation is CAWSGGLAGGLEQFF.

V usage is TRBV7-9 and J usage is TRBJ2-7; D remains ambiguous. V was shortened by 1 base and J by 5 bases, with 12 bases between the two germline ends. The CDR3 sequence is 14 residues long. CDR1 is SEHNR and CDR2 is FQNEAQ in the germline V gene (reference sequence). CDR3 nucleotides: TGTGCCAGCAGCTTAGGCGGATATTTGAACGAGCAGTACTTC. Translating gives CASSLGGYLNEQYF.

Notes on this clone: Other nucleotide sequences from this sample produce the same CDR3. V and J are TRBV2 and TRBJ1-1, with 7 nucleotides matching TRBD1. The trim removed 8 bases at V and 2 bases at J, leaving 5 bases unmatched. This CDR3 contains 13 residues. Germline V gives CDR1 SNHLY, CDR2 FYNNEI. The CDR3 region is CASADRVNTEAFF. For the CDR3, the DNA is TGTGCCAGCGCCGACAGGGTTAACACTGAAGCTTTCTTT.

V usage is TRBV19 and J usage is TRBJ1-1; 8 bases agree with TRBD1. Germline CDR1 reads LNHDA; CDR2 reads SQIVND (reference sequence). V was pared by 7 bases and J by 3 bases, with 7 bases of the junction left unmatched. The CDR3 has 14 residues. CDR3 residues: CASTLTQGDTEAFF. CDR3 coding DNA: TGTGCCAGTACCCTAACACAGGGGGACACTGAAGCTTTCTTT. Complete variable domain (other parts from reference TRBV19 and TRBJ1-1): DGGITQSPKYLFRKEGQNVTLSCEQNLNHDAMYWYRQDPGQGLRLIYYSQIVNDFQKGDIAEGYSVSREKKESFPLTVTSAQKNPTAFYLCASTLTQGDTEAFFGQGTRLTVV.

The J gene is TRBJ1-5, the V gene TRBV4-1; D perhaps matches TRBD1 (5 bases). V lost 3 bases, J lost 4 bases, and 10 bases lay in between. Germline CDR1 is MGHRA and CDR2 is YSYEKL. CDR3 length: 14 amino acids. This CDR3 is CASSHLGQNQPQHF. The DNA of the CDR3 is TGCGCCAGCAGCCACCTGGGGCAGAATCAGCCCCAGCATTTT.

This clone was counted a single time. The rearrangement joins TRBV30 to TRBJ2-1; 7 bases line up with TRBD2. This CDR3 comprises 15 residues. Germline CDR1 and CDR2: GTSNPN and SVGIG (reference sequence). J gave up 7 bases and V 6 bases, and 15 bases lay outside the gene matches. CDR3 DNA sequence: TGTGCCTGCATACCACGGCGGGAGAGAGGAAATGAGCAGTTCTTC. Translating gives CACIPRRERGNEQFF.